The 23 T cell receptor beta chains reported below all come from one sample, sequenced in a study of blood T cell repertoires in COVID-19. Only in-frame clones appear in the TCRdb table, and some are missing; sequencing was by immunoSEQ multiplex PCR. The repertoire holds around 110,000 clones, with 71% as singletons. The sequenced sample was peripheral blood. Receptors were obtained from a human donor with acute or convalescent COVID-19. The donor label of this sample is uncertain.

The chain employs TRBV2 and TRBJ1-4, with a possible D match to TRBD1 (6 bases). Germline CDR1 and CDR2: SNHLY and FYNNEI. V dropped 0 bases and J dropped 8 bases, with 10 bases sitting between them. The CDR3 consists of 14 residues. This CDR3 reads CASSEAGAGEKLFF. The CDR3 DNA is TGTGCCAGCAGTGAAGCGGGGGCTGGGGAAAAACTGTTTTTT.

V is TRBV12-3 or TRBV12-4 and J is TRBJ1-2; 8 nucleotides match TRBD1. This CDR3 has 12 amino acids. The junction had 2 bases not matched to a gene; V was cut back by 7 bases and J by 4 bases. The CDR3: CASTGQGYGYTF. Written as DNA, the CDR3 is TGTGCCAGCACCGGACAGGGCTATGGCTACACCTTC.

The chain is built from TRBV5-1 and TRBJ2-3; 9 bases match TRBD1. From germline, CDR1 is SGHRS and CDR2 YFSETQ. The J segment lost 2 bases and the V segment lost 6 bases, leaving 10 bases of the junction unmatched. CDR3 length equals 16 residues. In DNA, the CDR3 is TGCGCCAGCACCTCCTACAGGGGGCGAGTCACAGATACGCAGTATTTT. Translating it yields CASTSYRGRVTDTQYF.

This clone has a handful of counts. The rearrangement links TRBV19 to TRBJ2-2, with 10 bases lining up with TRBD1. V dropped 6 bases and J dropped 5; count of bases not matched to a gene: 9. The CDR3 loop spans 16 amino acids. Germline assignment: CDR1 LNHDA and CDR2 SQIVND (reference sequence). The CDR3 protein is CASRPSGTGDTGELFF. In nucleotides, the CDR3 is TGTGCCAGTAGACCCTCCGGGACAGGGGATACCGGGGAGCTGTTTTTT.

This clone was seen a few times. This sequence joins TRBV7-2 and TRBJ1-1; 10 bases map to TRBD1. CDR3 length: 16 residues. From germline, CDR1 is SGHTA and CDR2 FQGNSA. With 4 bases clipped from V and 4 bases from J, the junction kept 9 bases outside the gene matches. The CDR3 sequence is CASSYFLTGGVTEAFF. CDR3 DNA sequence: TGTGCCAGCAGCTACTTTCTGACAGGGGGCGTCACTGAAGCTTTCTTT.

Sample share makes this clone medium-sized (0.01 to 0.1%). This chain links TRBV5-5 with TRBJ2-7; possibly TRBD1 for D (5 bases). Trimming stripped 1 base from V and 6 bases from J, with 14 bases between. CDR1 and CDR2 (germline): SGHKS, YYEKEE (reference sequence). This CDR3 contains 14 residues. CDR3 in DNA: TGTGCCAGCAGCTTGTCCAGGGTCCCCTCCGAGCAGTACGTC. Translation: CASSLSRVPSEQYV.

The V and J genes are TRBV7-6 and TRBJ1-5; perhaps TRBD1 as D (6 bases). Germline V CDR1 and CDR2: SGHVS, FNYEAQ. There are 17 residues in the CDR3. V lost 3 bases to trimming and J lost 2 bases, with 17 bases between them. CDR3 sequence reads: CASSLGVRGGGNQPQHF. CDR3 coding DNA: TGTGCCAGCAGCTTGGGAGTTCGCGGGGGCGGCAATCAGCCCCAGCATTTT.

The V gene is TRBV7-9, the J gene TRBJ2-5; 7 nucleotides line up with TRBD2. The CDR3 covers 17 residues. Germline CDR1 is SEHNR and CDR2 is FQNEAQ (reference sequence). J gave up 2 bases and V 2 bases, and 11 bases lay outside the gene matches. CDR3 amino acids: CASSLPRAGSLQETQYF. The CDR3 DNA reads TGTGCCAGCAGCTTACCAAGAGCGGGGTCCTTACAAGAGACCCAGTACTTC.

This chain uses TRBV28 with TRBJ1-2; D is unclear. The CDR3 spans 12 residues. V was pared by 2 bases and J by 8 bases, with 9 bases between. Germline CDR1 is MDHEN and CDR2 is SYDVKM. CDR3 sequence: CASSLNTWGYTF. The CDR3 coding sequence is TGTGCCAGCAGTTTAAACACATGGGGCTACACCTTC.

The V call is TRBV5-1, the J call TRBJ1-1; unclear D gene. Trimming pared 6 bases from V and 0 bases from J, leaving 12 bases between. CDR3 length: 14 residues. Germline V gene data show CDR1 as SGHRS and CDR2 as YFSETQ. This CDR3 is CASTSTILNTEAFF. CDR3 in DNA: TGCGCCAGCACCTCAACTATTCTGAACACTGAAGCTTTCTTT.

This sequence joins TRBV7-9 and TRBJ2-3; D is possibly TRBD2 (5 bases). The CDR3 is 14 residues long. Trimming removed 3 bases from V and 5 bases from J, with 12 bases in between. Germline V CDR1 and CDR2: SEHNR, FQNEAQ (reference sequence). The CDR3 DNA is TGTGCCAGCAGCTTCAAACTTGAGGGAGATACGCAGTATTTT. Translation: CASSFKLEGDTQYF.

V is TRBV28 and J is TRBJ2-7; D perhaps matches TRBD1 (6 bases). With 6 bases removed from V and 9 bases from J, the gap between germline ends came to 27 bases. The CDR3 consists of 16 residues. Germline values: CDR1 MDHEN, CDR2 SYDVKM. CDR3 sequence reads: CASSSPYGAGVGAQYV. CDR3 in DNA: TGTGCCAGCAGCTCTCCCTACGGGGCAGGGGTAGGTGCGCAGTACGTC.

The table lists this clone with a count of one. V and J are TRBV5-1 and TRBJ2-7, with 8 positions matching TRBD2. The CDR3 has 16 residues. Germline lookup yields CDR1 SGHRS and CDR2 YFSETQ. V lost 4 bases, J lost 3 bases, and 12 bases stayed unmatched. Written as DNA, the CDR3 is TGCGCCAGCAGCCCCGGGGGGGCGATTTTGTTCTACGAGCAGTACTTC. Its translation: CASSPGGAILFYEQYF.

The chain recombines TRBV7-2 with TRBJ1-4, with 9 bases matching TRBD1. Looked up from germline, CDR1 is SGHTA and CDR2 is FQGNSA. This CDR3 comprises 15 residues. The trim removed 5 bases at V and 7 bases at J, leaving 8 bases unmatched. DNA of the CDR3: TGTGCCAGCAGCCCCAGGACAGGGGCGAGTGAAAAACTGTTTTTT. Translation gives CASSPRTGASEKLFF.

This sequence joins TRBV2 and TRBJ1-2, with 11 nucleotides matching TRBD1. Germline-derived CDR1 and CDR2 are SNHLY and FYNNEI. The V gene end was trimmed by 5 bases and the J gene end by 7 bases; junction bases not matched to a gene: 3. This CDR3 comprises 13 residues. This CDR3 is CASSIGQGAGYTF. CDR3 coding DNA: TGTGCCAGCAGTATTGGACAGGGGGCTGGCTACACCTTC.

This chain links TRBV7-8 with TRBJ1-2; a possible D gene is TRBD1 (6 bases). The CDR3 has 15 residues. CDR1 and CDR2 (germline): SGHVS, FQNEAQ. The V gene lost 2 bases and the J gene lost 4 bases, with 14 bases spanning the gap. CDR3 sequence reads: CASSLSRTASYGYTF. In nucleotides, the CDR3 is TGTGCCAGCAGCTTATCCCGGACAGCAAGCTATGGCTACACCTTC.

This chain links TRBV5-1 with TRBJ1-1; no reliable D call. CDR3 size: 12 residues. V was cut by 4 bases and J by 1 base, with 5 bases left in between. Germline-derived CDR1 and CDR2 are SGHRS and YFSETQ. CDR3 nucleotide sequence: TGCGCCAGCAGCGCAGGGAACACTGAAGCTTTCTTT. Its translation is CASSAGNTEAFF.

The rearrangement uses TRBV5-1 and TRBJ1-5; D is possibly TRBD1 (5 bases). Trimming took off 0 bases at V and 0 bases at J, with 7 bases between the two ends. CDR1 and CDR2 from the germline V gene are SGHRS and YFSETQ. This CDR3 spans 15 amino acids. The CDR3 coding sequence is TGCGCCAGCAGCTTGGGACAGAATAGCAATCAGCCCCAGCATTTT. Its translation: CASSLGQNSNQPQHF.

CDR3 DNA: TGTGCCAGTAGTACCAAAGGGAGTAGCAATCAGCCCCAGCATTTT. Its translation is CASSTKGSSNQPQHF. The V call is TRBV19, the J call TRBJ1-5; no firm D call. Germline values: CDR1 LNHDA, CDR2 SQIVND (reference sequence). This CDR3 has 15 amino acids. The ends were cut back, 4 bases at V and 0 bases at J, with 10 bases in the middle.

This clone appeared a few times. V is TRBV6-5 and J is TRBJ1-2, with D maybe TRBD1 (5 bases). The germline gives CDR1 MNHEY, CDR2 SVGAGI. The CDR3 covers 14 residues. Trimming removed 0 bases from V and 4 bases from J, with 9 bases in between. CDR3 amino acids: CASSYSRGGYGYTF. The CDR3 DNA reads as TGTGCCAGCAGTTACTCGAGGGGAGGCTATGGCTACACCTTC.

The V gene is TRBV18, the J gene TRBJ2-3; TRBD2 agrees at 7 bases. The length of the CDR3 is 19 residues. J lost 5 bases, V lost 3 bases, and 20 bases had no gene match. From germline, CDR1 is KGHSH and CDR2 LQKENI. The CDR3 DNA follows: TGTGCCAGCTCACCCCTTGGATTGGGTACGGCGGGGGTAGGAGATACGCAGTATTTT. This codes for CASSPLGLGTAGVGDTQYF.

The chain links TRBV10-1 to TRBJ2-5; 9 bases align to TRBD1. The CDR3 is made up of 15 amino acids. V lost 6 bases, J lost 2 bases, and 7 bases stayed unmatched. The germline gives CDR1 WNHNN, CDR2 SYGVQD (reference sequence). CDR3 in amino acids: CASSSRDRAQETQYF. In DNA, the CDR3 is TGCGCCAGCAGCTCGAGGGACAGGGCACAAGAGACCCAGTACTTC.

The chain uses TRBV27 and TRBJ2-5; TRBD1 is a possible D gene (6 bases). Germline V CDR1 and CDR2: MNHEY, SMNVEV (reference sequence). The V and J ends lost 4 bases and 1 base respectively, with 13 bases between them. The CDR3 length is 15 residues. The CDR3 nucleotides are TGTGCCAGCAGTTCCGTGGGGGCGGGCCAAGAGACCCAGTACTTC. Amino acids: CASSSVGAGQETQYF.